Presented here are 3 T cell receptor beta chains from one specimen sequenced in a study of identical twins. One entry per CDR3 protein results from TCRdb running MiXCR on the 5' RACE reads. The sample gives some 260,000 distinct CDR3 sequences, about 14% of which show up once; 8.5% to 10% is in the top ten. Specimen: memory (CD45RO+) T cells sorted from blood. The receptor source for this set is a woman aged 18-29 years in good health.

The V gene is TRBV11-3, the J gene TRBJ1-2, with TRBD1 matching over 7 bases. Trimming cost V 0 bases and J 1 base; bases outside gene matches: 2. The CDR3 is 15 residues long. Germline CDR1 and CDR2: SGHNT and YENEEA. CDR3 DNA: TGTGCCAGCAGCTTAGACGCAGGGGGTAACTATGGCTACACCTTC. This translates into CASSLDAGGNYGYTF.

This clonotype was picked up many times. The chain couples TRBV24-1 to TRBJ2-7; tentatively, D is TRBD1 or TRBD2 (6 bases each). Germline loops: CDR1 KGHDR, CDR2 SFDVKD. Trimming stripped 3 bases from V and 6 bases from J, with 17 bases between. CDR3 length equals 15 residues. This CDR3 reads CATSDGRGHSSEQYF. The DNA of the CDR3 is TGTGCCACCAGTGATGGCCGGGGGCACAGTTCCGAGCAGTACTTC.

The V gene is TRBV12-3 or TRBV12-4, the J gene TRBJ2-2; TRBD2 matches at 13 bases. The V segment lost 5 bases and the J segment 7 bases; nucleotides outside the gene matches: 1. The CDR3 loop spans 14 amino acids. CDR3 DNA: TGTGCCAGCAGTACTAGCGGGGGGGGCGGGGAGCTGTTTTTT. It encodes CASSTSGGGGELFF.